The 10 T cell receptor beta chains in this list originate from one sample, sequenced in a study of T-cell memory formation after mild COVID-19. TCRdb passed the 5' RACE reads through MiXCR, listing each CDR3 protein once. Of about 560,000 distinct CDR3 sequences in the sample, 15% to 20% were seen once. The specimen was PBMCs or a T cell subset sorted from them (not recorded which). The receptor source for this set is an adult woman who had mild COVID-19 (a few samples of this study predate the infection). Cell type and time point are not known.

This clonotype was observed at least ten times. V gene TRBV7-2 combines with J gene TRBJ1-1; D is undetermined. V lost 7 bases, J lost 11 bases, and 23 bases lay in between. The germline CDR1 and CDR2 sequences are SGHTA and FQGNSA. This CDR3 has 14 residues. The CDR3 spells CASTDTLPSAGAFF. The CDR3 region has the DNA TGTGCCAGCACTGACACCCTTCCCTCGGCCGGGGCTTTCTTT.

CDR3 nucleotide sequence: TGCAGCGTTGAACTAGCGGGAGTGTACAATGAGCAGTTCTTC. This translates into CSVELAGVYNEQFF. V is TRBV29-1 and J is TRBJ2-1; 10 nucleotides align to TRBD2. Germline V lookup: CDR1 SQVTM, CDR2 ANQGSEA. V lost 2 bases, J lost 4 bases, and 2 bases stayed unmatched. This CDR3 has 14 amino acids.

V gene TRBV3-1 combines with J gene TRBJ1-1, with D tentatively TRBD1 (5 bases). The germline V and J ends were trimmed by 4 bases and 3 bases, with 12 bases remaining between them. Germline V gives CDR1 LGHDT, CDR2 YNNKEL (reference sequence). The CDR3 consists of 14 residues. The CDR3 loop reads CASSRGLLDTEAFF. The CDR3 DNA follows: TGTGCCAGCAGCCGGGGACTTTTAGACACTGAAGCTTTCTTT.

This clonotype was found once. The CDR3 nucleotides are TGTGCCAGCAGCACAAAAGGACTCCTGGGAAAGACCCAGTACTTC. Its protein product is CASSTKGLLGKTQYF. This chain connects TRBV7-2 to TRBJ2-5; D might be TRBD2 (5 bases). Deletions cut 5 bases from V and 6 bases from J, with 19 bases between. This CDR3 contains 15 residues. Germline CDR1 reads SGHTA; CDR2 reads FQGNSA.

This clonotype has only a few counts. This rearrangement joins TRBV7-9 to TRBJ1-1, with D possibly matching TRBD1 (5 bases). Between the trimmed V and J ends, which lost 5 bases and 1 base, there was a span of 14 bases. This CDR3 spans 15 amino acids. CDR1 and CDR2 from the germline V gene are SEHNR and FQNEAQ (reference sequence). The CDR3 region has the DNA TGTGCCAGCAGCGGGTGGGGCAGGAGGAACACTGAAGCTTTCTTT. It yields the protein CASSGWGRRNTEAFF.

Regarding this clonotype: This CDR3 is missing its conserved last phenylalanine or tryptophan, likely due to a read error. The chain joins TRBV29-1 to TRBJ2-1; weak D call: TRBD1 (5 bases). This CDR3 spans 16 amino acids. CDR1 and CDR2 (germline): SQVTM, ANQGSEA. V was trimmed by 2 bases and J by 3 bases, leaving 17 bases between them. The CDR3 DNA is TGCAGCGTTGAAAAAAGGGCAGGGCTCTTCTACAATGAGCAGTTCTTA. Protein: CSVEKRAGLFYNEQFL.

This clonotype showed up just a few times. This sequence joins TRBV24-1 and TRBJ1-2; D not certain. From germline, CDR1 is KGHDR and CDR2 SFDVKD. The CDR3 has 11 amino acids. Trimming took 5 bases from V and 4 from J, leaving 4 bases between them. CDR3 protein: CATSGGYGYTF. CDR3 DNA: TGTGCCACCAGTGGGGGCTATGGCTACACCTTC.

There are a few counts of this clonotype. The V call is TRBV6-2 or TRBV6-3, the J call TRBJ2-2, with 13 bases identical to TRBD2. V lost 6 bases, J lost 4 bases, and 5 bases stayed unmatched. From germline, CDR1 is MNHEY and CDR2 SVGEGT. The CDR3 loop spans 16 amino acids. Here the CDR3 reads CASSFGTSGATGELFF. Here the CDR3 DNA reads TGTGCCAGCAGCTTCGGGACTAGCGGGGCCACCGGGGAGCTGTTTTTT.

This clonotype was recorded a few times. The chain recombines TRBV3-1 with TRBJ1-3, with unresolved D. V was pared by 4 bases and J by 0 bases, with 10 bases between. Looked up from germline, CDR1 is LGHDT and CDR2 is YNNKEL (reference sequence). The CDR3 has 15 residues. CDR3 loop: CASSRFVNSGNTIYF. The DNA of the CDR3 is TGTGCCAGCAGCCGGTTCGTCAACTCTGGAAACACCATATATTTT.

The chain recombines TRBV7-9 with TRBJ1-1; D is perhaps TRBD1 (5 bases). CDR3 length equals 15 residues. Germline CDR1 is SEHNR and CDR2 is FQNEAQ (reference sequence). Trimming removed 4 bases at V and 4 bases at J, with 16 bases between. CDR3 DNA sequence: TGTGCCAGCAGCTGGGGTGGGGGAGCCGGCACTGAAGCTTTCTTT. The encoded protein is CASSWGGGAGTEAFF.